The 21 T cell receptor beta chains below come from one sample, sequenced in a study of radiation and T cells in renal cell carcinoma. Sequenced by immunoSEQ multiplex PCR; TCRdb stores in-frame clones only, minus some. The data contain approximately 85,000 clones, 80% to 90% of them singletons. Documented time point: blood 4 weeks post-SBRT, at nephrectomy. As to treatment: 15 Gy SBRT to primary tumor, nephrectomy 4 weeks later. The sample was blood, taken from a patient whose treatment included radiotherapy and nephrectomy. The source is a woman aged 70-85 years with renal cell carcinoma.

This chain joins TRBV28 and TRBJ1-2, with unresolved D. CDR1 and CDR2 (germline): MDHEN, SYDVKM. V lost 8 bases and J 0 bases, leaving 13 bases between the germline ends. This CDR3 is 14 amino acids long. The CDR3 region is CASSPGGSNYGYTF. As DNA, the CDR3 is TGTGCCAGCTCTCCGGGTGGTTCTAACTATGGCTACACCTTC.

In DNA form, the CDR3 reads TGTGCCAGCAGCTCCCTACTAGCGGGGCTGGGGGAGCAGTACTTC. The encoded protein is CASSSLLAGLGEQYF. The gene calls are TRBV11-2 and TRBJ2-7; 10 bases line up with TRBD2. V dropped 4 bases and J dropped 7; count of bases not matched to a gene: 10. The CDR3 is made up of 15 amino acids. Germline V gives CDR1 SGHAT, CDR2 FQNNGV.

This chain joins TRBV9 and TRBJ1-1; no reliable D call. Germline V CDR1 and CDR2: SGDLS, YYNGEE. V gave up 4 bases and J gave up 4 bases, with 11 bases separating them. The CDR3 contains 13 residues. The CDR3 reads CASSQRSGTEAFF. The CDR3 DNA sequence: TGTGCCAGCAGCCAGCGCTCAGGCACTGAAGCTTTCTTT.

The chain couples TRBV4-1 to TRBJ1-5; 8 bases line up with TRBD1. The CDR3 is 15 residues long. V shed 2 bases and J 4 bases; nucleotides not matched to a gene: 4. CDR1 is MGHRA, CDR2 YSYEKL, per germline. CDR3 amino acids: CASSQLGTGNQPQHF. DNA of the CDR3: TGCGCCAGCAGCCAACTAGGGACAGGTAATCAGCCCCAGCATTTT.

This clone has a single count. V is TRBV19 and J is TRBJ2-3, with TRBD1 identical over 7 bases. The V segment lost 8 bases and the J segment 4 bases; nucleotides outside the gene matches: 6. From germline, CDR1 is LNHDA and CDR2 SQIVND (reference sequence). The CDR3 runs 13 residues. CDR3 region: CASHPQGADTQYF. The CDR3 coding sequence is TGTGCCAGTCATCCCCAGGGGGCAGATACGCAGTATTTT.

The CDR3 region is CASSGQGVEKLFF. The CDR3 DNA sequence: TGTGCCAGCAGTGGACAGGGGGTAGAAAAACTGTTTTTT. This rearrangement joins TRBV6-1 to TRBJ1-4; 9 nucleotides align to TRBD1. Trimming removed 4 bases from V and 8 bases from J; junction bases left unmatched: 2. The CDR3 is 13 residues long. Germline CDR1 is MNHNS and CDR2 is SASEGT.

This sequence joins TRBV19 and TRBJ1-6, with TRBD1 matching 9 bases. The CDR3 contains 15 residues. CDR1 is LNHDA and CDR2 is SQIVND in the germline V gene (reference sequence). V gave up 8 bases and J gave up 5 bases; unmatched junction bases: 7. CDR3 loop: CASAQQGAHNSPLHF. The CDR3 DNA sequence: TGTGCCAGTGCCCAACAGGGGGCTCATAATTCACCCCTCCACTTT. Combining the CDR3 with reference TRBV19 and TRBJ1-6 gives the whole variable domain DGGITQSPKYLFRKEGQNVTLSCEQNLNHDAMYWYRQDPGQGLRLIYYSQIVNDFQKGDIAEGYSVSREKKESFPLTVTSAQKNPTAFYLCASAQQGAHNSPLHFGNGTRLTVT.

The chain couples TRBV18 to TRBJ1-1; TRBD1 matches 9 bases. With 4 bases clipped from V and 0 bases from J, the junction kept 6 bases outside the gene matches. The germline gives CDR1 KGHSH, CDR2 LQKENI. This CDR3 region has 16 residues. DNA for the CDR3: TGTGCCAGCTCACAGCCCGGGACAGGGTTGAACACTGAAGCTTTCTTT. Its protein is CASSQPGTGLNTEAFF. The full variable domain, its missing parts supplied by reference TRBV18 and TRBJ1-1, is NAGVMQNPRHLVRRRGQEARLRCSPMKGHSHVYWYRQLPEEGLKFMVYLQKENIIDESGMPKERFSAEFPKEGPSILRIQQVVRGDSAAYFCASSQPGTGLNTEAFFGQGTRLTVV.

The chain is built from TRBV7-8 and TRBJ1-5, with D maybe TRBD1 (5 bases). The CDR3 is made up of 17 amino acids. Germline V gene sequence: CDR1 SGHVS, CDR2 FQNEAQ. Trimming removed 3 bases from V and 1 base from J, with 16 bases in between. CDR3 sequence (DNA): TGTGCCAGCAGCTTTTTGGGGCGGGGAAGGAGCAATCAGCCCCAGCATTTT. Translated, it gives CASSFLGRGRSNQPQHF.

The chain joins TRBV10-3 to TRBJ1-3, with TRBD1 as a possible D gene (5 bases). V was trimmed by 3 bases and J by 1 base, leaving 13 bases between them. Germline V gene data show CDR1 as ENHRY and CDR2 as SYGVKD. CDR3 size: 16 residues. The DNA of the CDR3 is TGTGCCATCAGTGACGGGGGTCCTAGGTCTGGAAACACCATATATTTT. Amino acid sequence: CAISDGGPRSGNTIYF.

The genes are TRBV29-1 and TRBJ2-5; no definite D call. Germline V gene sequence: CDR1 SQVTM, CDR2 ANQGSEA. With 0 bases removed from V and 4 bases from J, the gap between germline ends came to 6 bases. The CDR3 runs 12 residues. DNA for the CDR3: TGCAGCGTTGAAGATAGAGGAGAGACCCAGTACTTC. Translated, it gives CSVEDRGETQYF.

The V and J genes are TRBV19 and TRBJ1-5, with D perhaps matching TRBD1 (5 bases). Germline assignment: CDR1 LNHDA and CDR2 SQIVND (reference sequence). Trimming cost V 11 bases and J 4 bases, with 12 bases left between them. CDR3 length: 12 residues. CDR3 nucleotides: TGTGCCGGGGGTGGAGTTAATCAGCCCCAGCATTTT. Translation: CAGGGVNQPQHF.

The V gene is TRBV27, the J gene TRBJ1-2; D is ambiguous. V was trimmed by 1 base and J by 7 bases, leaving 16 bases between them. The germline V gene has CDR1 MNHEY and CDR2 SMNVEV (reference sequence). This CDR3 is built from 15 residues. The CDR3 sequence: CASSLWIRPPGGYTF. The CDR3 region has the DNA TGTGCCAGCAGTTTATGGATCAGGCCCCCGGGTGGCTACACCTTC.

This clone was detected a few times. The CDR3 nucleotides read TGTGCCAGCAGTGAACCAGGGGCCAACCAGCCCCAGCATTTT. This codes for CASSEPGANQPQHF. The rearrangement links TRBV6-1 to TRBJ1-5; possibly TRBD1 for D (6 bases). V lost 2 bases, J lost 7 bases, and 12 bases lay in between. The CDR3 consists of 14 residues. Germline V lookup: CDR1 MNHNS, CDR2 SASEGT.

V is TRBV7-9 and J is TRBJ2-2; D call uncertain. CDR1 and CDR2 from the germline V gene are SEHNR and FQNEAQ (reference sequence). Trimming took off 3 bases at V and 4 bases at J, with 9 bases between the two ends. The CDR3 runs to 14 residues. The CDR3 region has the DNA TGTGCCAGCAGCTTGGACGCATTCACCGGGGAGCTGTTTTTT. It yields the protein CASSLDAFTGELFF. Complete variable domain (other parts from reference TRBV7-9 and TRBJ2-2): DTGVSQNPRHKITKRGQNVTFRCDPISEHNRLYWYRQTLGQGPEFLTYFQNEAQLEKSRLLSDRFSAERPKGSFSTLEIQRTEQGDSAMYLCASSLDAFTGELFFGEGSRLTVL.

In this sample, this clone turned up once. The chain combines TRBV4-3 with TRBJ1-2; TRBD1 is a possible D gene (5 bases). Germline V gene data show CDR1 as LGHNA and CDR2 as YSLEER. The length of the CDR3 is 17 residues. Deletions cut 0 bases from V and 5 bases from J, with 19 bases between. Here the CDR3 DNA reads TGCGCCAGCAGCCAAGATGGGGCAGGGCTTAACCATTATGGCTACACCTTC. It translates to CASSQDGAGLNHYGYTF.

The chain joins TRBV19 to TRBJ1-2, with 7 positions matching TRBD1. Germline V lookup: CDR1 LNHDA, CDR2 SQIVND (reference sequence). The ends lost 10 bases at V and 5 bases at J; junction bases unmatched: 7. The CDR3 covers 12 residues. The CDR3 is CAMEDREYGYTF. The CDR3 nucleotides read TGTGCCATGGAAGACAGGGAGTATGGCTACACCTTC.

This chain links TRBV11-2 with TRBJ2-7; 9 positions match TRBD1. The junction had 12 bases not matched to a gene; V was cut back by 5 bases and J by 7 bases. Per germline, CDR1 SGHAT and CDR2 FQNNGV. The CDR3 has 15 amino acids. CDR3 bases: TGTGCCAGCAGCATAGGGCGGGACAGGGAGCATGAGCAGTACTTC. This sequence encodes CASSIGRDREHEQYF.

V gene TRBV2 combines with J gene TRBJ1-2; 10 bases line up with TRBD1. In germline, CDR1 is SNHLY, CDR2 FYNNEI. CDR3 length: 13 residues. J lost 7 bases, V lost 7 bases, and 6 bases had no gene match. CDR3 in amino acids: CASTIGDRGGYTF. The CDR3 DNA sequence: TGTGCCAGCACTATAGGGGACAGGGGTGGCTACACCTTC. Supplemented by reference TRBV2 and TRBJ1-2, the full variable domain reads EPEVTQTPSHQVTQMGQEVILRCVPISNHLYFYWYRQILGQKVEFLVSFYNNEISEKSEIFDDQFSVERPDGSNFTLKIRSTKLEDSAMYFCASTIGDRGGYTFGSGTRLTVV.

This chain links TRBV6-6 with TRBJ1-2; D remains unclear. V lost 7 bases and J 2 bases, leaving 8 bases between the germline ends. The CDR3 is 12 residues long. Germline CDR1 reads MNHNY; CDR2 reads SVGAGI (reference sequence). CDR3: CASKDGNYGYTF. The CDR3 DNA follows: TGTGCCAGCAAGGACGGGAACTATGGCTACACCTTC.

The J gene is TRBJ2-7, the V gene TRBV6-5, with TRBD2 identical over 11 bases. V trimming: 2 bases; J trimming: 2 bases; junction bases outside the gene matches: 5. This CDR3 has 16 amino acids. Germline loops: CDR1 MNHEY, CDR2 SVGAGI. The CDR3 spells CASSYRRTSGPYEQYF. Here the CDR3 DNA reads TGTGCCAGCAGTTACCGGAGGACTAGCGGGCCCTACGAGCAGTACTTC.